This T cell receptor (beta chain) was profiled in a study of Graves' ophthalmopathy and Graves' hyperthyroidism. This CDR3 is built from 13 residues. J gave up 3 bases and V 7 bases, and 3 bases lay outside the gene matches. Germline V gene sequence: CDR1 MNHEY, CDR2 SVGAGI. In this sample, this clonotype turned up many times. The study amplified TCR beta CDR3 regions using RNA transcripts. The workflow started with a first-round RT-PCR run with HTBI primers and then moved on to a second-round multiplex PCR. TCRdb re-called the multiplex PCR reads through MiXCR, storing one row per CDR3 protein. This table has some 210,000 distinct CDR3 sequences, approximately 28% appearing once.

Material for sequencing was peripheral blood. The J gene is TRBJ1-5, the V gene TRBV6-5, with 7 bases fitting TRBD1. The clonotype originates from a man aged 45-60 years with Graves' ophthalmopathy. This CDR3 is CASNDRVNQPQHF. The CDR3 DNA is TGTGCCAGCAACGACAGGGTCAATCAGCCCCAGCATTTT.